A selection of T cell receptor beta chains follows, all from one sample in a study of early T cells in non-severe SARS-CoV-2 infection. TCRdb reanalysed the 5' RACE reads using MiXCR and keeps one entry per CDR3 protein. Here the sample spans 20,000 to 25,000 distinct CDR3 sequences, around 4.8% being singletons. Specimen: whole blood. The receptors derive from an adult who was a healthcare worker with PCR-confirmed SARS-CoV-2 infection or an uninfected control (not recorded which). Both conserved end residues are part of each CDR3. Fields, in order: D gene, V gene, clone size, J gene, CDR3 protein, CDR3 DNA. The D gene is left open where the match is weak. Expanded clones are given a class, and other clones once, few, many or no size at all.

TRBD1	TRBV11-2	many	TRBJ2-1	CASSPRPPGQGDNEQFF	TGTGCCAGCAGCCCGAGACCCCCGGGACAGGGGGACAATGAGCAGTTCTTC
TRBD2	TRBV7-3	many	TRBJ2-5	CASSLAGVEETQYF	TGTGCCAGCAGCCTAGCGGGGGTGGAAGAGACCCAGTACTTC
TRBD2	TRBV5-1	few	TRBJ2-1	CASSPQASGGYQQFF	TGCGCCAGCAGCCCACAAGCTAGCGGGGGGTATCAGCAGTTCTTC
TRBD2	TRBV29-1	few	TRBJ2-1	CSVEGGTSGYNEQFF	TGCAGCGTTGAAGGGGGGACTAGCGGCTACAATGAGCAGTTCTTC
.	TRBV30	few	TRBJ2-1	CAWSVLGGSNEQFF	TGTGCCTGGAGTGTTTTGGGGGGTAGCAATGAGCAGTTCTTC
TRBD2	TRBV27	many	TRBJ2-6	CASSLGGGAGGANVLTF	TGTGCCAGCAGTTTAGGCGGGGGGGCAGGTGGGGCCAACGTCCTGACTTTC
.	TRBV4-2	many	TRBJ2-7	CASSQVKGPAGSYEQYF	TGTGCCAGCAGCCAAGTGAAGGGGCCGGCGGGGTCCTACGAGCAGTACTTC
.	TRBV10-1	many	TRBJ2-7	CASSERITYEQYF	TGCGCCAGCAGTGAGAGGATTACCTACGAGCAGTACTTC
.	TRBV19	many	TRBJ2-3	CASSLSGTTDTQYF	TGTGCCAGTAGCCTCTCGGGCACCACAGATACGCAGTATTTT
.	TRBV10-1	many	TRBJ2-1	CASSDPPGNEQFF	TGCGCCAGCAGTGACCCCCCGGGGAATGAGCAGTTCTTC
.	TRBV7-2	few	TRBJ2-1	CASSSPPGNEQFF	TGTGCCAGCAGCTCGCCCCCAGGCAATGAGCAGTTCTTC
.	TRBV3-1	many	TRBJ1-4	CASSQDLGTMDEKLFF	TGTGCCAGCAGCCAAGATCTTGGGACGATGGATGAAAAACTGTTTTTT
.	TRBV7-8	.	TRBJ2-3	CASRTLPGSTDTQYF	TGTGCCAGCCGCACCCTCCCGGGAAGCACAGATACGCAGTATTTT
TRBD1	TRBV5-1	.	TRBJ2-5	CAGPLRGLIQETQYF	TGCGCCGGTCCCTTGAGGGGGCTCATACAAGAGACCCAGTACTTC
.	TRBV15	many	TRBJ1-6	CATSRERSPLHF	TGTGCCACCAGCAGAGAGCGGTCACCCCTCCACTTT
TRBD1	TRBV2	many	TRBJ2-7	CASKGQETYEQYF	TGTGCCAGCAAGGGACAGGAAACCTACGAGCAGTACTTC
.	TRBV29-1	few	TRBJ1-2	CSVEDLGTGYTF	TGCAGCGTTGAAGATCTAGGGACTGGCTACACCTTC
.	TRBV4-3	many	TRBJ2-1	CASSHSVSGLGPYNEQFF	TGCGCCAGCAGCCACTCGGTATCAGGCCTGGGGCCCTACAATGAGCAGTTCTTC
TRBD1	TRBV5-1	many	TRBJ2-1	CASSSQGAIVNEQFF	TGCGCCAGCAGCTCGCAGGGGGCCATTGTAAATGAGCAGTTCTTC
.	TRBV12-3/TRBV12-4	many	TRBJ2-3	CASSTLAIGADTQYF	TGTGCCAGCAGTACATTAGCGATTGGGGCAGATACGCAGTATTTT
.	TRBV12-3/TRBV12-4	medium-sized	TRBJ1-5	CASSYTRDPLKNQPQHF	TGTGCCAGCAGTTACACCCGGGACCCCCTGAAAAATCAGCCCCAGCATTTT
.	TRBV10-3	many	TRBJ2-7	CAISESGGRVQYF	TGTGCCATCAGTGAGTCGGGGGGCAGAGTGCAGTACTTC
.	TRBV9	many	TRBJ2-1	CASSAKLGHREYNEQFF	TGTGCCAGCAGCGCCAAACTGGGACATCGGGAGTACAATGAGCAGTTCTTC
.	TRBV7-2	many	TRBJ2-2	CASSLVGTGNTGELFF	TGTGCCAGCAGCTTAGTTGGGACTGGGAACACCGGGGAGCTGTTTTTT
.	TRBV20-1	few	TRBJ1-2	CSAVSGYGYTF	TGCAGTGCTGTAAGCGGCTATGGCTACACCTTC
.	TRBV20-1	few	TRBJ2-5	CSAQKWFRQETQYF	TGCAGTGCCCAAAAGTGGTTCAGGCAGGAGACCCAGTACTTC
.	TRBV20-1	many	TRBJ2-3	CSAGPYNREVTDTQYF	TGCAGTGCTGGCCCTTATAACAGGGAGGTCACAGATACGCAGTATTTT
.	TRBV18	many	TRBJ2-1	CASSPGTNNEQFF	TGTGCCAGCTCACCAGGGACAAACAATGAGCAGTTCTTC
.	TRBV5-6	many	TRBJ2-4	CASSRLTLENIQYF	TGTGCCAGCAGTCGACTGACTCTTGAGAACATTCAGTACTTC
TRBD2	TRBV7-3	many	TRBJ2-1	CASSRGTSASYNEQFF	TGTGCCAGCAGCCGAGGGACTAGCGCCTCCTACAATGAGCAGTTCTTC